Presented here are 3 T cell receptor beta chains from one specimen sequenced in a study of tumor and adjacent non-tumor tissue in lung cancer. No cell sorting was done before RNA was extracted from the tissue. A modified ARM-PCR protocol with three rounds of nested PCR amplified TCRbeta. From the multiplex PCR reads, TCRdb called clonotypes with MiXCR, one entry per CDR3 protein. The profile shows approximately 120,000 distinct CDR3 sequences, 66% of them singletons. Material for sequencing was lung tumor tissue. The receptors here all came from a man under 40 with non-small cell lung cancer.

This clonotype was seen many times. The CDR3 coding sequence is TGTGCCAGCAGCCAAGCGCTCGGACTCACAAAAGAGACCCAGTACTTC. This codes for CASSQALGLTKETQYF. The J gene is TRBJ2-5, the V gene TRBV4-2; a possible D gene is TRBD2 (5 bases). Trimming shortened V by 1 base and J by 3 bases, and 15 bases separated the two germline ends. Germline V gives CDR1 LGHNA, CDR2 YNFKEQ. CDR3 length: 16 amino acids.

About this clonotype: One end of the junction does not line up with germline, which may come from a read error. This rearrangement joins TRBV5-6 to TRBJ2-1; possibly TRBD2 for D (6 bases). This CDR3 spans 13 amino acids. CDR1 and CDR2 from the germline V gene are SGHDT and YYEEEE. The CDR3 spells CVSSSTSYNEQFF. The CDR3, as DNA: TGCGTCAGCAGCTCGACTAGTTACAATGAGCAGTTCTTC.

This sequence joins TRBV11-2 and TRBJ2-1, with D perhaps assigned TRBD1 or TRBD2 (6 bases each). Deletions cut 5 bases from V and 6 bases from J, with 14 bases between. CDR1 and CDR2 (germline): SGHAT, FQNNGV. This CDR3 spans 14 amino acids. The CDR3: CASSRGAGINEQFF. CDR3 bases: TGTGCCAGCAGCAGGGGGGCGGGAATCAATGAGCAGTTCTTC.